Reported below is one T cell receptor (beta chain). Its antigen is not known. These data originate in a study of OX40 agonist ivuxolimab in advanced cancers. Study as a whole: The group had a mean age of roughly 65 years, ranged from 23 to 79, and was 82.7% male. Two patients with cutaneous melanoma and one with hepatocellular carcinoma, three in total, showed partial responses. Regarding the study as a whole: The work left the antigen specificity of expanded peripheral T cells undetermined.

Sampling of blood occurred at baseline, cycle 4 day 1, and cycle 7 day 1. Sequencing used immunoSEQ multiplex PCR; TCRdb keeps in-frame clones, though not all of them. The table records 55,000 to 70,000 clones, 70% to 90% of them present only once. The TCR comes from an adult with an advanced solid tumor such as melanoma, head and neck, liver or kidney cancer. The sample consisted of CD4+ or CD8+ T cells sorted from blood, taken in a trial of the OX40 agonist ivuxolimab.

The CDR3 region is CASSPQGSETQYF. DNA for the CDR3: TGTGCCAGCTCACCACAGGGGAGTGAGACCCAGTACTTC. The chain combines TRBV18 with TRBJ2-5; the D call may be TRBD1 or TRBD2 (5 bases each). The germline CDR1 and CDR2 sequences are KGHSH and LQKENI. V dropped 1 base and J dropped 5 bases, with 8 bases sitting between them. This CDR3 region has 13 residues.